This is a list of T cell receptor beta chains from one sample in a study of blood T cell repertoires in COVID-19. Data came from immunoSEQ multiplex PCR; TCRdb stores just in-frame clones and leaves some out. Here the sample spans fewer than 250,000 clones, around 90% being singletons. The sequenced sample was PBMCs or T cells enriched from blood (not recorded which). Receptors originate from a man in his forties or fifties who had been exposed to COVID-19. CDR3s include the opening cysteine and the closing phenylalanine or tryptophan. Fields, in order: V gene, J gene, clone size, D gene, CDR3 DNA, CDR3 protein. D genes are given only for firm matches. Not every row has a clone size; where given, it reads once, few, many or a size class.

TRBV10-3	TRBJ1-6	-	-	TGTGCCATCAGGGTGGACGATTCGACTATGGGTTCACCCCTCCACTTT	CAIRVDDSTMGSPLHF
TRBV27	TRBJ2-2	-	TRBD1	TGTGCCACACGGACAGGGGGCACCTTATCGTCCGGGGAGCTGTTTTTT	CATRTGGTLSSGELFF
TRBV2	TRBJ1-6	-	TRBD1	TGTGCCAGCAGTGCCAACCAGGGGGCGAGATATAATTCACCCCTCCACTTT	CASSANQGARYNSPLHF
TRBV7-3	TRBJ2-6	-	-	TGTGCCAGCAGCTTAAGCCCCCCCCGAGGGCCCGGGGCCAACGTCCTGACTTTC	CASSLSPPRGPGANVLTF
TRBV7-6	TRBJ1-2	-	-	TGTGCCAGCAGCGAACGGGGGGGCGCCTATGGCTACACCTTC	CASSERGGAYGYTF
TRBV7-2	TRBJ2-2	few	-	TGTGCCAGCAGAGGGGCGGATCCATTATTTGCCGGGGAGCTGTTTTTT	CASRGADPLFAGELFF
TRBV24-1	TRBJ2-5	-	TRBD1	TGTGCCACCAGTGGGGGGACAGGGGGCTTTCAAGAGACCCAGTACTTC	CATSGGTGGFQETQYF
TRBV7-2	TRBJ2-1	-	TRBD1	TGTGCCAGCAGACAGCAGACAGGGTCCTACAATGAGCAGTTCTTC	CASRQQTGSYNEQFF
TRBV6-1	TRBJ1-1	-	-	TGTGCCAGCAGTGAAGCACGGACAGCCCGGATGAACACTGAAGCTTTCTTT	CASSEARTARMNTEAFF
TRBV18	TRBJ2-1	-	-	TGTGCCAGCTCACCACGGCCCGGGGAAGGTACCAATGAGCAGTTCTTC	CASSPRPGEGTNEQFF
TRBV2	TRBJ2-3	-	-	TGTGCCAGCAGTTACAGGGGTCGGGGGAGCACAGATACGCAGTATTTT	CASSYRGRGSTDTQYF
TRBV11-2	TRBJ1-6	-	TRBD1	TGTGCCAGCAGCCATAGGACCAGGGGGCTGAATTCACCCCTCCACTTT	CASSHRTRGLNSPLHF
TRBV4-1	TRBJ2-7	once	TRBD1	TGCGCCAGCAGCTTCACAGGGGGCTACGACGAGCAGTACTTC	CASSFTGGYDEQYF
TRBV7-6	TRBJ2-3	-	TRBD2	TGTGCCAGCAGCTTGGGGACTAGCGGGGGGGTGTCAGATACGCAGTATTTT	CASSLGTSGGVSDTQYF
TRBV6-5	TRBJ2-3	once	-	TGTGCCAGCAGTTACGGGTTTTGGACTAACACAGATACGCAGTATTTT	CASSYGFWTNTDTQYF
TRBV5-4	TRBJ2-1	-	TRBD2	TGTGCCAGCAGCTTGGAGCGGGGGACCTACAATGAGCAGTTCTTC	CASSLERGTYNEQFF
TRBV5-5	TRBJ1-6	-	TRBD1	TGTGCCAGCAGCGCAGGACAGGGAAGCTCCTATAATTCACCCCTCCACTTT	CASSAGQGSSYNSPLHF
TRBV11-2	TRBJ2-5	-	-	TGTGCCAGCAGCCTATACGAGGGGGAAGAGACCCAGTACTTC	CASSLYEGEETQYF
TRBV11-2	TRBJ2-7	-	-	TGTGCCAGCAGCTTATCTCACAAGCAGTACTTC	CASSLSHKQYF
TRBV19	TRBJ2-1	-	-	TGTGCCAGTAGTATACAGGGGAGATACAATGAGCAGTTCTTC	CASSIQGRYNEQFF
TRBV9	TRBJ1-1	-	-	TGTGCCAGCAGCGTCCAGGGAGGGAACACTGAAGCTTTCTTT	CASSVQGGNTEAFF
TRBV5-6	TRBJ1-5	-	-	TGTGCCAGCAGCTTGATGGGGGCGGTCAATCAGCCCCAGCATTTT	CASSLMGAVNQPQHF
TRBV6-1	TRBJ1-6	-	-	TGTGCCAGCAGTGAAGCAGCCGCGGATTTAAATTCACCCCTCCACTTT	CASSEAAADLNSPLHF
TRBV27	TRBJ2-2	-	-	TGTGCCAGCAGTTTCAACTCAGGGTCCCCCGGGGAGCTGTTTTTT	CASSFNSGSPGELFF
TRBV29-1	TRBJ2-7	-	-	TGCAGCGTGCTCCCGGTGGGGCCGCCCTACGAGCAGTACTTC	CSVLPVGPPYEQYF
TRBV25-1	TRBJ2-3	-	-	TGTGCCAGCAGTGACCTCCGGGGGAGGACAGATACGCAGTATTTT	CASSDLRGRTDTQYF
TRBV7-9	TRBJ1-4	-	-	TGTGCCAGCAGCTCAGGGAACATTAATGAAAAACTGTTTTTT	CASSSGNINEKLFF
TRBV28	TRBJ1-2	-	TRBD1	TGTGCCAGCAGTTCGCGGACAGGGGGCTTATTAGAGGGCTACACCTTC	CASSSRTGGLLEGYTF
TRBV4-2	TRBJ2-1	-	-	TGTGCCAGCAGCCAAGATCCTTCGGGGGAACTCGAGCAGTTCTTC	CASSQDPSGELEQFF
TRBV5-1	TRBJ2-1	once	TRBD2	TGCGCCAGCAGCATTTTGCGGGGGGGCCGGGGCAATGAGCAGTTCTTC	CASSILRGGRGNEQFF
TRBV5-1	TRBJ1-2	-	TRBD1	TGCGCCAGCAGAGAGGACAGGGGCTATGGCTACACCTTC	CASREDRGYGYTF
TRBV5-4	TRBJ1-2	-	TRBD1	TGTGCCAGCAGCTCCGGGACAGCATCTAACTATGGCTACACCTTC	CASSSGTASNYGYTF
TRBV12-5	TRBJ1-5	-	-	TGTGCTAGTGGTTTGGCCTGGACAGTTCCGGGCAATCAGCCCCAGCATTTT	CASGLAWTVPGNQPQHF
TRBV2	TRBJ1-4	-	TRBD1	TGTGCCAGCAGTGAGGACAGGGCGGGTAATGAAAAACTGTTTTTT	CASSEDRAGNEKLFF
TRBV6-5	TRBJ1-5	-	-	TGTGCCAGCAGTTACGATCGGTACAATCAGCCCCAGCATTTT	CASSYDRYNQPQHF
TRBV9	TRBJ2-2	-	TRBD1	TGTGCCAGCAGCGTAGGGGGACAGGGCTACACCGGGGAGCTGTTTTTT	CASSVGGQGYTGELFF
TRBV19	TRBJ2-3	few	-	TGTGCCAGTAGTAGGGGACAACTAGCGCACCGCACAGATACGCAGTATTTT	CASSRGQLAHRTDTQYF
TRBV28	TRBJ1-2	-	TRBD1	TGTGCCAGCACAGGGGGGTTTGGCTACACCTTC	CASTGGFGYTF
TRBV5-4	TRBJ2-1	-	TRBD2	TGTGCCAGCAGTGAGAGGGGGACTAGCTATGAGCAGTTCTTC	CASSERGTSYEQFF
TRBV5-1	TRBJ2-2	-	TRBD2	TGCGCCAGCAGCTTGTTGGGACTAGCGGGAGCCGGGGAGCTGTTTTTT	CASSLLGLAGAGELFF
TRBV9	TRBJ2-3	-	TRBD1	TGTGCCAGCAGCGAGGGGGCCGTATGGGGTCAGGGCCTCACAGATACGCAGTATTTT	CASSEGAVWGQGLTDTQYF
TRBV29-1	TRBJ2-3	-	-	TGCAGCGTTGATGGGGCGGCCGGGCGCACAGATACGCAGTATTTT	CSVDGAAGRTDTQYF
TRBV12-5	TRBJ1-3	-	-	TGTGCTAGTGGTTTGCAGGGAACAGCTGGAAACACCATATATTTT	CASGLQGTAGNTIYF
TRBV7-6	TRBJ2-2	-	TRBD1	TGTGCCAGCAGCATCCTTGCTAACAGGGGGCGTGGGACCGGGGAGCTGTTTTTT	CASSILANRGRGTGELFF
TRBV6-6	TRBJ2-2	-	-	TGTGCCAGCAGTCCAGGGCAGAATCCGGACACCGGGGAGCTGTTTTTT	CASSPGQNPDTGELFF
TRBV4-1	TRBJ1-5	-	TRBD1	TGCGCCAGCAGTGTGGGACAGGGAGGTCAGCCCCAGCATTTT	CASSVGQGGQPQHF
TRBV19	TRBJ2-7	-	-	TGTGCCAGTAGTCCCTCGGCTAGCCGCGGCTCCTACGAGCAGTACTTC	CASSPSASRGSYEQYF
TRBV19	TRBJ2-1	once	TRBD1	TGTGCCAGTAGTGGAGGAAGGACAGGCCTTTACAATGAGCAGTTCTTC	CASSGGRTGLYNEQFF
TRBV29-1	TRBJ1-2	-	TRBD1	TGCAGCGTTGATCAGGGGGCCAGGTATGGCTACACCTTC	CSVDQGARYGYTF